This T cell receptor (beta chain) was found in a study of cytomegalovirus exposure and HLA in healthy donors. Germline-derived CDR1 and CDR2 are SNHLY and FYNNEI. This CDR3 is built from 14 residues. Germline trimming cut 3 bases from V and 3 bases from J; bases unmatched to any gene: 2. Study outcomes and limitations: Several of the most significant clusters appeared linked to common viral pathogens, based on a later analysis.

Note on this clone: Its antigen is unidentified.

Researchers ran the PCR with 60 Vbeta and 13 Jbeta primers. TCRdb's table, derived via immunoSEQ multiplex PCR, lists solely in-frame clones and lacks some. The sample has 150,000 to 200,000 clones; over 75% are singletons. This sequence was found in a woman in her 50s in good health and CMV-seropositive. The chain employs TRBV2 and TRBJ1-1, with 9 bases fitting TRBD1. The sample taken for sequencing was PBMCs. CDR3 DNA sequence: TGTGCCAGCAGTGATGGACAGGGGTACACTGAAGCTTTCTTT. This translates into CASSDGQGYTEAFF.